This T cell receptor (beta chain) was documented in a study of cytomegalovirus exposure and HLA in healthy donors (dated by TCRdb to between 2016 and 2019). For the wider study: An earlier analysis of some 500 of the donors reported approximately 300 Gb of sequence data and around 120 million unique TCR beta sequences from about 200 million T cells. Donor age, sex, ethnicity and CMV serostatus were compiled alongside the repertoire data. Besides the first cohort of 666 subjects, a separate validation cohort made up of around 120 different subjects was used. Roughly 5 DR-DQ haplotypes were treated as single units for association and clustering because of strong linkage in the cohort. Every discovery cohort repertoire had been produced on one sequencing platform. In a later genetic analysis, genome-wide SNP genotypes for about three fifths of the roughly 670 donors were used, and that subset was treated as a discovery cohort. Roughly 300 gigabases of sequencing data and around 87 million unique TCR sequences were included in an early release covering several hundred HLA-typed donors. The T cell repertoires of 666 subjects were profiled by immunosequencing and related to cytomegalovirus serostatus. High-throughput TCR immunosequencing, statistical association of individual TCRs with disease status, and machine learning were combined to predict cytomegalovirus infection status. The genetic ancestry cluster associated with self-reported Caucasian donors included 81% of the approximately 400 genotyped donors. The aim of the study was to test whether cataloging public T cell receptors could identify signatures of past pathogen exposure. A later analysis re-analyzed previously published TCR beta repertoires from roughly 630 donors and added high-resolution HLA genotyping to study TCR occurrence patterns. The later analysis used no new phenotypic data to find candidate immune exposures, relying instead on TCR beta sequences and their occurrence across donors. HLA typing covered class I and class II loci at four-digit resolution. Among some 400 genotyped donors of the cohort, an average of around 250,000 unique TCR beta nucleotide sequences was sequenced per donor, of which roughly 17% were non-productive. In an earlier analysis of a few hundred of the donors, high-throughput TCR beta sequencing was used to judge whether each TCR beta V gene segment behaved as functional or pseudogenic. The number of donors typed differed by locus, with about 629-640 for A, B, C, DRB1 and DQB1, around 500 for DQA1, 600 to 610 for DPA1, and under 490 for DPB1. Overall study outcomes, separate from this receptor: CMV serostatus was the only immune exposure information available for the cohort. A further reported finding was that TCR beta sequences accurately predicted the HLA-A and HLA-B alleles for most subjects in the first cohort. The study gave a list of some 150 TCR beta chains associated with cytomegalovirus. The sequencing pipeline was judged likely to have produced a cluster of highly shared sequence variants as a technical artifact. At a false discovery rate of 0.05, a later analysis linked roughly 17,000 TCR beta sequences to specific HLA alleles. Some IMGT-functional V segments, including TRBV6-2 and TRBV6-3, could not be told apart with the 87-base-pair reads, so those segments were excluded. The authors suggested that the approach could potentially be extended to other disease states and immunological phenotypes. Correlated functional status among segregating V segments might reflect linkage disequilibrium, but an unknown experimental factor could not be ruled out. Compared with equally common non-associated chains, HLA-associated TCR beta chains in a later analysis were more clonally expanded and had lower generation probabilities. A later analysis reported that several top co-occurrence clusters appeared linked to parvovirus B19, influenza, CMV and Epstein-Barr virus. Because HLA typing was missing for some donors at each locus, association tests included only the typed subset. The cohort was sequenced for TCR beta chains only, and without alpha or paired-chain data the features that could be detected were limited. Because counts were too low, roughly 18 rarely observed V segments, including chromosome 9 orphons, were left out of the earlier analysis of over 550 of the donors. Compared with the roughly 600-donor mean, donors in an Asian-associated ancestry cluster had fewer N-insertions in productive TCRs, according to a later genetic analysis. The presence/absence analyses assumed that sequencing depth was roughly uniform across donors, and that assumption may not be true. In a later analysis, most CMV-associated TCR beta chains were found to appear HLA-restricted, with HLA associations seemingly driven largely by CMV exposure. In an earlier analysis of approximately 600 of the donors, most TCR beta V segments were observed in productive rearrangements about 87% or about 30% of the time, broadly matching IMGT annotations. Assigning TCR associations to individual alleles was difficult when HLA alleles, especially DR and DQ, strongly co-occurred. An association between a missense DCLRE1C variant and V-gene and J-gene trimming of TCR beta chains was found in a later genetic analysis and replicated in an independent cohort. Most TCR sequences were observed very rarely across donors, whereas some public TCRs were present in many individuals. In both the original and validation cohorts, the classifier was reported to diagnose cytomegalovirus status with high specificity and sensitivity. A few of the identified cytomegalovirus-associated TCR beta chains were confirmed in vitro to be specific for cytomegalovirus antigens. A later analysis found that TCR association rates varied across HLA loci, with DRB1 alleles showing the most associated TCRs and HLA-C alleles the fewest.

The cohort consisted of 666 healthy bone marrow donors. All cohort members were sampled while nominally healthy, although unrecorded immune exposures were likely present. The donor tested CMV seronegative, placing the donor among the roughly 400 seronegative members of the cohort. A peripheral blood sample was collected from each donor, and TCR beta sequencing was performed on peripheral blood mononuclear cells. The Qiagen DNeasy Blood Extraction Kit was used to extract genomic DNA from the blood cell samples. The germline ends are 18 bases apart after V is trimmed by 4 bases and J by 5 bases. CDR1 SGHNT and CDR2 YYREEE are derived from the germline V gene (reference sequence). From its cysteine to its phenylalanine, the CDR3 spans 15 amino acids. Here the CDR3 DNA is all that survives: 45 bases in frame from base 1. The method was the immunoSEQ multiplex PCR assay. The multiplex PCR relied on a mix of 60 forward primers for TCR Vbeta segments and 13 reverse primers for TCR Jbeta segments. The CDR3 region of rearranged TCR beta genes was amplified from genomic DNA with a multiplex PCR assay. On the Illumina HiSeq System, the amplified TCR beta libraries were sequenced as 87-base-pair reads. The source study handled its data this way. A later analysis tallied 75 million to 85 million unique TCR beta chains across the 700 or so repertoires, and approximately 9.9 million of those chains were shared by two or more donors. A nearest-neighbor algorithm error-corrected the raw reads and collapsed the reads into unique sequences, merging closely related sequences to remove PCR and sequencing errors. CDR3 sequences were aligned to IMGT reference sequences to assign V, D and J gene segments. Each retained sequence needed at least a six-nucleotide match to both a V gene segment and a J gene segment. Rearrangements were classified as productive when the CDR3 lacked stop codons and remained in frame with V and J, and all other rearrangements were classified as non-productive. Following IMGT convention, CDR3 was defined as the stretch from the second conserved V-encoded cysteine to the conserved J-encoded phenylalanine. The earlier analysis of about 570 of the donors excluded any sequence lacking an unambiguous match to a single V gene segment. An earlier analysis of over 450 of the donors classified V segments as functional when productive rearrangements were above 56.7% and as segregating when the standard deviation between donors was above 5%. A statistical classification framework was built for diagnosing cytomegalovirus status from the catalog of TCR beta chain sequences. V and J gene assignment, in a later analysis, came from comparing TCR nucleotide sequences with IMGT/GENE-DB human TR gene sequences. In a later analysis, CDR3 sequences and most-parsimonious VDJ recombination scenarios were assigned using the TCRdist pipeline. In a later analysis, each TCR beta chain was defined by its CDR3 amino acid sequence together with its V-gene family, and reads lacking a unique V-gene family were excluded. As a way to deal with suspected cross-contamination and a sequencing artifact, a later analysis dropped 640 or so nucleotide sequences that were highly shared and had low generation probability. In a later analysis, a clonal expansion index for each public chain was calculated from normalized within-repertoire ranks of inferred template counts. A later analysis computed generation probabilities with a VDJ recombination model fitted to out-of-frame rearrangements, and checked the results against IGoR. Hypergeometric tests were used in a later analysis to score TCR-TCR, TCR-HLA and TCR-CMV co-occurrence, with a repertoire-size bias correction applied to the TCR pairs. A later analysis estimated false discovery rates by permuting HLA or CMV assignments 20 times. In a later analysis, co-occurring TCRs were grouped using DBSCAN, and TCRdist sequence similarity was added for clustering within HLA-allele-positive subsets. Co-occurrence clustering excluded repertoires with fewer than 30,000 or more than 120,000 public chains, plus five with anomalous nucleotide sharing. Not all clones reach the TCRdb copy of this immuneACCESS table, which keeps in-frame sequences only. Checked studies attribute under half of the gap to unresolved V genes and leave the rest unexplained. The V and J calls and clone size come from that table; D and trimming were worked out from the DNA. Here the sample has about 210,000 clones; around 78% occur a single time. The ten largest clones represent 0.47% of the sample.

About this clone: Its antigen has not been determined. Base qualities are not at hand, and no much larger clone is one base apart.

The TCR sequence derives from a boy aged 5-17 years in good health and CMV-seronegative. The chain uses TRBV5-4 and TRBJ1-1; too little of a D gene remains to name it. The sample was PBMCs. The CDR3: CASSQPDRGETEAFF. The sequence in DNA is TGTGCCAGCAGCCAGCCTGACCGGGGTGAGACTGAAGCTTTCTTT. With the portions outside the CDR3 filled from the reference TRBV5-4 and TRBJ1-1 genes, the complete variable region becomes ETGVTQSPTHLIKTRGQQVTLRCSSQSGHNTVSWYQQALGQGPQFIFQYYREEENGRGNFPPRFSGLQFPNYSSELNVNALELDDSALYLCASSQPDRGETEAFFGQGTRLTVV.